These T cell receptor beta chains were read from a single sample in a study of T cell repertoires in cytomegalovirus infection. TCRdb passed the reads through MiXCR, listing each CDR3 protein once. The sample consists of under 850,000 distinct CDR3 sequences, 35% of them appearing once. The specimen sequenced was PBMCs. The source of these receptors is a human donor in good health (CMV status not recorded). Some clones in this sample may be carry-over from other donors' samples. CDR3s include the opening cysteine and the closing phenylalanine or tryptophan. D genes are given only for firm matches. Clone size is not always given. Where it is, it says once, few, many or a class for expanded clones.

TRBV12-3/TRBV12-4	TRBJ2-1	TRBD2	-	TGTGCCAGCAGTATAGGACTAGCGGAAATCTACAATGAGCAGTTCTTC	CASSIGLAEIYNEQFF
TRBV7-9	TRBJ2-6	TRBD1	many	TGTGCCAGCAGCGCAACAGGGGCTGGGGCCAACGTCCTGACTTTC	CASSATGAGANVLTF
TRBV7-2	TRBJ1-1	-	-	TGTGCCAGCAGCGGAGAAGACCGGGACACTTATTACACTGAAGCTTTCTTT	CASSGEDRDTYYTEAFF
TRBV6-2/TRBV6-3	TRBJ2-7	TRBD2	-	TGTGCCAGCAGCGATACTAGCGGAATAGGCTACGAGCAGTACTTC	CASSDTSGIGYEQYF
TRBV19	TRBJ1-2	-	few	TGTGCCAGTAGCCAAGAATGGGACGGCCTCCCCTATGGCTACACCTTC	CASSQEWDGLPYGYTF
TRBV24-1	TRBJ1-2	-	-	TGTGCCACCAGTGAATGGGGGGCGAACCTCTATGGCTACACCTTC	CATSEWGANLYGYTF
TRBV19	TRBJ1-1	-	-	TGTGCCAGTAGTATAGATTCAGGCCTTCGGACTGAAGCTTTCTTT	CASSIDSGLRTEAFF
TRBV7-3	TRBJ1-6	-	-	TGTGCCAGCAGCTTTGGCAGGGCTAATTCACCCCTCCACTTT	CASSFGRANSPLHF
TRBV19	TRBJ1-4	TRBD1	-	TGTGCCAGTCACACCGGGACAGGGAAGGGGCGGCCTAATGAAAAACTGTTTTTT	CASHTGTGKGRPNEKLFF
TRBV28	TRBJ1-6	-	-	TGTGCCAGCAGTTCCTTGGTAACTAATTCACCCCTCCACTTT	CASSSLVTNSPLHF
TRBV7-9	TRBJ1-1	TRBD1	few	TGTGCCAGCAGCTTAGTCGACAGGGGGTTCGCTTTCTTT	CASSLVDRGFAFF
TRBV6-6	TRBJ1-2	TRBD1	-	TGTGCCAGCAGTTACTCGCTGACAGGGGGCGCGTCCGGCTACACCTTC	CASSYSLTGGASGYTF
TRBV12-3/TRBV12-4	TRBJ2-5	TRBD1	few	TGTGCCAGCAGTTTACCGGGACAGGGGGCGGGGGAGACCCAGTACTTC	CASSLPGQGAGETQYF
TRBV6-5	TRBJ1-1	-	many	TGTGCCAGCAGTTACCGAGGGGGCACTGAAGCTTTCTTT	CASSYRGGTEAFF
TRBV6-1	TRBJ2-5	TRBD1	-	TGTGCCAGCAGTGAAAACAGGGGAGAGACCCAGTACTTC	CASSENRGETQYF
TRBV7-8	TRBJ1-1	TRBD1	few	TGTGCCAGCAGCAGAGTTTTCGGGACAGAAGAAGCTTTCTTT	CASSRVFGTEEAFF
TRBV27	TRBJ2-1	-	few	TGTGCCAGCAGTTTGGTTTTTCGATTGAATGAGCAGTTCTTC	CASSLVFRLNEQFF
TRBV7-6	TRBJ2-1	TRBD2	-	TGTGCCAGCAGCGAAGAAGGGCGGGGGGCTTCCTACAATGAGCAGTTCTTC	CASSEEGRGASYNEQFF
TRBV28	TRBJ2-3	TRBD2	few	TGTGCCAGCACAGCGGGAGGCTCAGATACGCAGTATTTT	CASTAGGSDTQYF
TRBV11-2	TRBJ2-7	-	few	TGTGCCAGCAGCTTAGACAGGAACCTCTACGAGCAGTACTTC	CASSLDRNLYEQYF
TRBV19	TRBJ1-5	-	-	TGTGCCAGTTGCGGGCCACCTGCTCCTCGTCAGCCCCAGCATTTT	CASCGPPAPRQPQHF
TRBV12-5	TRBJ2-3	TRBD2	-	TGTGCTAGTGGTGCGGGACTAGCGGTCGTCGATACGCAGTATTTT	CASGAGLAVVDTQYF
TRBV7-8	TRBJ1-4	-	many	TGTGCCAGCAGCTTAGAGACGGGGGGCATTAATGAAAAACTGTTTTTT	CASSLETGGINEKLFF
TRBV7-3	TRBJ2-3	-	-	TGTGCCAGCAGCTTAAGGGGACGGAGCACAGATACGCCGTATTTT	CASSLRGRSTDTPYF
TRBV19	TRBJ2-7	TRBD2	few	TGTGCCAGTGGTCCCGGGACTAGGAGCTCCTACGAGCAGTACTTC	CASGPGTRSSYEQYF
TRBV7-8	TRBJ1-2	-	many	TGTGCCAGCAGCTTAGACTTTAACTATGGCTACACCTTC	CASSLDFNYGYTF
TRBV19	TRBJ2-4	-	-	TGTGCCAGTAGCGGGACGCAAGGGGACATTCAGTACTTC	CASSGTQGDIQYF
TRBV5-5	TRBJ2-2	-	-	TGTGCCAGCCGCCCCAGGGGAAACACCGGGGAGCTGTTTTTT	CASRPRGNTGELFF
TRBV28	TRBJ2-6	-	medium-sized	TGTGCCAGCAAGGGGCGGGGGCTTGGGGCCAACGTCCTGACTTTC	CASKGRGLGANVLTF
TRBV12-3/TRBV12-4	TRBJ1-5	TRBD1	-	TGTGCCAGCAGTTTTAGTGCAGGGGGTTCCCGATCTCAGCCCCAGCATTTT	CASSFSAGGSRSQPQHF
TRBV15	TRBJ2-7	-	-	TGTGCCACCAGCAGAGATTCGACAGCCTACGAGCAGTACTTC	CATSRDSTAYEQYF
TRBV15	TRBJ2-3	-	-	TGTGCCACCAGCAGAGATTACGGTTCCTCCCTGGGAGATACGCAGTATTTT	CATSRDYGSSLGDTQYF
TRBV7-2	TRBJ2-3	TRBD2	few	TGTGCCAGCAGCTTAAGGTCCGCTAGCGGGAGGGCGGATACGCAGTATTTT	CASSLRSASGRADTQYF
TRBV5-4	TRBJ1-1	-	-	TGTGCCAGCAGCGAACACATAAGCACTGAAGCTTTCTTT	CASSEHISTEAFF
TRBV20-1	TRBJ2-3	TRBD2	-	TGCAGTGCTCGGACTAGCGGGGGTAACACAGATACGCAGTATTTT	CSARTSGGNTDTQYF
TRBV5-6	TRBJ2-3	TRBD2	few	TGTGCCAGCAGCTTGGATCCAGCGGGAGGCCCCCGGACAGATACGCAGTATTTT	CASSLDPAGGPRTDTQYF
TRBV7-3	TRBJ2-3	-	many	TGTGCCAGCAGCTCCAGGGGCACAGATACGCAGTATTTT	CASSSRGTDTQYF
TRBV7-3	TRBJ2-3	TRBD1	-	TGTGCCAGCAGCCCAGGACAGGGAAGCAATACGCAGTATTTT	CASSPGQGSNTQYF
TRBV7-2	TRBJ2-7	-	-	TGTGCCAGCAGCCCTTACGGGTCCCCCTACGAGCAGTACTTC	CASSPYGSPYEQYF
TRBV12-3/TRBV12-4	TRBJ1-1	TRBD1	once	TGTGCCAGCAGTATGGCGACAGGGCTCGATGCTTTCTTT	CASSMATGLDAFF
TRBV4-1	TRBJ1-4	-	few	TGCGCCAGCAGCCAAAGTGGGCAGGCTAATGAAAAACTGTTTTTT	CASSQSGQANEKLFF
TRBV19	TRBJ2-1	TRBD2	few	TGTGCCAGTAGTATAGGCCCTAGCGGGGTTATGAATGAGCAGTTCTTC	CASSIGPSGVMNEQFF
TRBV9	TRBJ2-1	-	few	TGTGCCAGCAGCGTAGGGGGCAGGGGCGGGTACAATGAGCAGTTCTTC	CASSVGGRGGYNEQFF
TRBV28	TRBJ2-7	-	-	TGTGCCAGCAGCCTTTCACTCGGGACGCCGGCCTACGAGCAGTACTTC	CASSLSLGTPAYEQYF
TRBV7-9	TRBJ2-5	TRBD2	-	TGTGCCAGCAGCTTAGGGGTAGCGGGGGACCAAGAGACCAAGTACTTC	CASSLGVAGDQETKYF
TRBV4-2	TRBJ2-7	-	few	TGTGCCAGCAGCATAATAGGAAGCGGACGCACCTCCTACGAGCAGTACTTC	CASSIIGSGRTSYEQYF
TRBV7-2	TRBJ1-1	-	many	TGTGCCAGCTTCGCCGCTAGGGAAGCTTTCTTT	CASFAAREAFF
TRBV7-6	TRBJ2-2	TRBD1	few	TGTGCCAGCAGCTTTAACAGGGGTCGGAACACCGGGGAGCTGTTTTTT	CASSFNRGRNTGELFF
TRBV6-6	TRBJ2-1	TRBD1	-	TGTGCCAGCAGTTCCGCGGGACAGGGCATACTGAGCTCCTACAATGAGCAGTTCTTC	CASSSAGQGILSSYNEQFF
TRBV29-1	TRBJ1-1	-	-	TGCAGCGTTGATACGGTCGCTTTCTTT	CSVDTVAFF
TRBV7-8	TRBJ2-1	TRBD2	-	TGTGCCAGCAGCCAGACTAGCGGGAGGATTTCACGAGAGCAGTTCTTC	CASSQTSGRISREQFF
TRBV5-5	TRBJ1-3	-	-	TGTGCCAGCAGCTTGGAGGGCCGCAGCTCTGGAAACACCATATATTTT	CASSLEGRSSGNTIYF
TRBV7-9	TRBJ2-5	TRBD2	-	TGTGCCAGCAGCCCGCCGGGACTAGCGGGAGGGCTCGAGACCCAGTACTTC	CASSPPGLAGGLETQYF
TRBV12-3/TRBV12-4	TRBJ2-7	TRBD1	-	TGTGCCAGCAGCCCCGGGACAGGCACCGAGCAGTACTTC	CASSPGTGTEQYF
TRBV23-1	TRBJ2-1	-	many	TGCGCCAGCAGGACTAGGGGGTACAATGAGCAGTTCTTC	CASRTRGYNEQFF